What follows are 5 T cell receptor beta chains derived from one specimen sequenced in a study of blood T cells in healthy people across ages. Primed by a sample-barcoded 5' primer and a J-beta primer mix, a second PCR proceeded for about 6 to 12 cycles. From the 5' RACE reads, TCRdb called clonotypes with MiXCR, one entry per CDR3 protein. The data show 1.5 million to 2 million distinct CDR3 sequences, with 28% seen just once and 7.7% held by the top ten. Material: blood. These receptors came from a woman aged 30 to 39 in good health.

The genes are TRBV7-2 and TRBJ2-7; no clear D. The germline gives CDR1 SGHTA, CDR2 FQGNSA. This CDR3 is 15 amino acids long. With 1 base removed from V and 1 base from J, the gap between germline ends came to 11 bases. The CDR3 nucleotides read TGTGCCAGCAGCTTAGGGTTTGTGGGTTCCTACGAGCAGTACTTC. Protein: CASSLGFVGSYEQYF.

As regards this clonotype: Mismatch with germline at one junction end may stem from a read error. The chain links TRBV29-1 to TRBJ2-1; D is possibly TRBD2 (6 bases). There are 16 residues in the CDR3. Germline V gene lookup returns CDR1 SQVTM and CDR2 ANQGSEA. In DNA, the CDR3 is TGCAGCGTTGCACCCCTAGCGTCGAGCTCCTGCAATGAGCAGTTCTTC. It is translated as CSVAPLASSSCNEQFF.

This clonotype was found a few times. The germline gene is not matched at one end of the junction; a read error may be the cause. The chain joins TRBV24-1 to TRBJ2-5; D is unclear. Germline assignment: CDR1 KGHDR and CDR2 SFDVKD. There are 15 residues in the CDR3. CDR3 sequence (DNA): TGTGCCGCCAGTGACGCCGTTTACGAGCAAGAGACCCAGTACTTC. This sequence encodes CAASDAVYEQETQYF.

This clonotype was seen more than once but under ten times. The rearrangement uses TRBV6-5 and TRBJ2-7, with TRBD1 identical over 7 bases. The ends lost 8 bases at V and 0 bases at J; junction bases unmatched: 10. The germline V gene encodes CDR1 MNHEY and CDR2 SVGAGI. This CDR3 contains 15 residues. The CDR3 region has the DNA TGTGCCAGCCTCGCGCATGGGACAGACTCCTACGAGCAGTACTTC. It specifies CASLAHGTDSYEQYF.

This clonotype was seen only a few times. The chain carries TRBV27 and TRBJ1-1, with 9 nucleotides matching TRBD1. Trimming at V came to 4 bases and at J to 1 base, leaving 10 bases not matched to a gene. Germline V gene lookup returns CDR1 MNHEY and CDR2 SMNVEV (reference sequence). This CDR3 has 17 residues. The CDR3 DNA is TGTGCCAGCAGTTCTCGGACAGGGGCACACAGGAACACTGAAGCTTTCTTT. Translation gives CASSSRTGAHRNTEAFF.